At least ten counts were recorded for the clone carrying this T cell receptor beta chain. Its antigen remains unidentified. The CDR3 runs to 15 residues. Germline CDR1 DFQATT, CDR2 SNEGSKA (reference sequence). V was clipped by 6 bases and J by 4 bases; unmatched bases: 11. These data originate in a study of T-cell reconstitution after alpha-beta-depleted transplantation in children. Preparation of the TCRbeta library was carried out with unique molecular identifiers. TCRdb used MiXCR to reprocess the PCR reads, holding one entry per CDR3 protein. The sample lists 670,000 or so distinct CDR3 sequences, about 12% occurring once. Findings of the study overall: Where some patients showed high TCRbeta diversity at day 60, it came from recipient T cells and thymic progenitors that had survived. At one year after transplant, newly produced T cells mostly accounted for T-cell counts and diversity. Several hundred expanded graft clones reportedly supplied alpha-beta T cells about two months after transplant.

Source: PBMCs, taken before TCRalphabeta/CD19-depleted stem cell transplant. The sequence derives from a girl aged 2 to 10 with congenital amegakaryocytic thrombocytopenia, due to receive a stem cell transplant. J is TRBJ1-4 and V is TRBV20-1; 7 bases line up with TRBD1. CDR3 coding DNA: TGCAGTGCACGGGAGATTGGGACAGTTAATGAAAAACTGTTTTTT. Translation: CSAREIGTVNEKLFF.